This T cell receptor (beta chain) was identified during a study of T cell responses to AZD1222 COVID-19 vaccine. General observations from the study: Recipients of AZD1222 seropositive at baseline numbered only 6 or 7. Most donors were white British, females outnumbered males, and clonal diversity was possibly underestimated. With dominance at 160-218 and 743-854, vaccine-associated CD4 TCRs spanned spike.

CDR1 and CDR2 (germline): SGHVS, FQNEAQ. J lost 6 bases, V lost 5 bases, and 3 bases had no gene match. The CDR3 is 14 residues long. Recipients boosted at about 4 weeks or about 12 weeks are pooled. Clones were read by immunoSEQ multiplex PCR, and TCRdb kept only the in-frame ones, dropping some. Among about 84,000 clones, around nine tenths were seen once, and the ten largest hold around a tenth. Notes on this clone: Antigen: not known.

The receptor was isolated from an adult who received the AZD1222 COVID-19 vaccine. The specimen was peripheral blood, collected 28 days after the second AZD1222 dose. The J gene is TRBJ2-1, the V gene TRBV7-8, with 11 bases matching TRBD2. The CDR3: CASSVLAGVNEQFF. CDR3 nucleotide sequence: TGTGCCAGCAGCGTACTAGCGGGAGTCAATGAGCAGTTCTTC.